The 20 T cell receptor beta chains listed next were all sequenced from one sample in a study of blood T cell repertoires in COVID-19. Only in-frame clones appear in the TCRdb table, and some are missing; sequencing was by immunoSEQ multiplex PCR. The repertoire holds 150,000 to 200,000 clones, with approximately 88% as singletons. What was sequenced was PBMCs or T cells enriched from blood (not recorded which). The receptors were sampled from a woman under 30 who had recovered from COVID-19.

This chain joins TRBV2 and TRBJ2-5; D possibly corresponds to TRBD1 (5 bases). The germline V gene has CDR1 SNHLY and CDR2 FYNNEI. The CDR3 runs to 13 residues. Trimming stripped 3 bases from V and 7 bases from J, with 12 bases between. The CDR3 loop reads CASSDDSAGTQYF. The DNA of the CDR3 is TGTGCCAGCAGTGACGACAGCGCAGGGACCCAGTACTTC.

The chain couples TRBV2 to TRBJ1-3; D is undetermined. V dropped 7 bases and J dropped 0 bases, with 10 bases sitting between them. The germline gives CDR1 SNHLY, CDR2 FYNNEI. The CDR3 loop spans 14 amino acids. The CDR3 DNA reads TGTGCCAGCACCTATTCCGTCTCTGGAAACACCATATATTTT. As protein: CASTYSVSGNTIYF.

This clone has only one observation. The J gene is TRBJ1-1, the V gene TRBV11-2, with TRBD1 identical over 11 bases. This CDR3 is 13 amino acids long. J was trimmed by 10 bases and V by 4 bases; bases with no gene match: 5. Germline assignment: CDR1 SGHAT and CDR2 FQNNGV. CDR3 sequence reads: CASSSGQGAGAFF. The CDR3 nucleotides read TGTGCCAGCAGCTCAGGACAGGGGGCGGGAGCTTTCTTT.

The chain has TRBV19 and TRBJ1-1; a weak D match, TRBD1 (5 bases). Trimming cost V 5 bases and J 0 bases, with 7 bases left between them. The CDR3 length is 13 residues. CDR1 and CDR2 from the germline V gene are LNHDA and SQIVND (reference sequence). The CDR3 sequence is CASSAQVNTEAFF. CDR3 in DNA: TGTGCCAGTAGTGCACAGGTGAACACTGAAGCTTTCTTT.

The V and J genes are TRBV28 and TRBJ1-4; D is perhaps TRBD1 (6 bases). The V and J ends lost 6 bases and 10 bases respectively, with 18 bases between them. Germline CDR1 and CDR2: MDHEN and SYDVKM. The CDR3 loop spans 14 amino acids. The CDR3 nucleotides are TGTGCCAGCAGCCTCGGACAGAAGGAAGGAAAACTGTTTTTT. This sequence encodes CASSLGQKEGKLFF. The variable domain in full, completed from reference TRBV28 and TRBJ1-4, reads DVKVTQSSRYLVKRTGEKVFLECVQDMDHENMFWYRQDPGLGLRLIYFSYDVKMKEKGDIPEGYSVSREKKERFSLILESASTNQTSMYLCASSLGQKEGKLFFGSGTQLSVL.

The chain recombines TRBV7-2 with TRBJ2-2, with 12 positions matching TRBD2. The CDR3 is made up of 17 amino acids. With 1 base clipped from V and 0 bases from J, the junction kept 0 bases outside the gene matches. Germline values: CDR1 SGHTA, CDR2 FQGNSA. The CDR3 region is CASSLGTSGTNTGELFF. The CDR3 nucleotides are TGTGCCAGCAGCTTAGGGACTAGCGGGACGAACACCGGGGAGCTGTTTTTT.

V usage is TRBV30 and J usage is TRBJ2-7, with 9 bases aligning to TRBD1. CDR1 GTSNPN and CDR2 SVGIG come from the germline V gene (reference sequence). V lost 8 bases, J lost 6 bases, and 5 bases stayed unmatched. The CDR3 covers 11 residues. DNA of the CDR3: TGTGCCGGGGGACAGGGACTCGAGCAGTACTTC. The encoded protein is CAGGQGLEQYF.

The chain has TRBV9 and TRBJ2-1, with 9 bases that match TRBD1. CDR1 is SGDLS, CDR2 YYNGEE, per germline. The CDR3 runs 15 residues. After removal of 0 bases from V and 8 bases from J, the junction contained 6 bases not matched to a gene. CDR3 region: CASSVVTGGVDEQFF. The CDR3 coding sequence is TGTGCCAGCAGCGTAGTCACAGGGGGCGTGGATGAGCAGTTCTTC.

This chain joins TRBV6-2 or TRBV6-3 and TRBJ1-6; possibly TRBD1 for D (6 bases). Trimming removed 2 bases from V and 2 bases from J, with 13 bases in between. Germline values: CDR1 MNHEY, CDR2 SVGEGT. The CDR3 length is 17 residues. This chain's CDR3 is CASSYGAGAAYNSPLHF. The CDR3 coding sequence is TGTGCCAGCAGTTACGGGGCGGGGGCCGCCTATAATTCACCCCTCCACTTT.

This chain uses TRBV27 with TRBJ2-7; 9 nucleotides line up with TRBD1. This CDR3 is 14 amino acids long. V trimming: 6 bases; J trimming: 5 bases; junction bases outside the gene matches: 8. Germline V gene lookup returns CDR1 MNHEY and CDR2 SMNVEV (reference sequence). For the CDR3, the DNA is TGTGCCAGCAGCTCCTCCTGGACAGGGGACGAGCAGTACTTC. It specifies CASSSSWTGDEQYF.

J is TRBJ2-7 and V is TRBV3-1 (or the pseudogene TRBV3-2); no clear D. The germline gives CDR1 LGHDT, CDR2 YNNKEL (reference sequence). The CDR3 extends over 15 amino acids. The V and J ends lost 3 bases and 0 bases respectively, with 12 bases between them. The CDR3: CASSHSVESSYEQYF. As DNA, the CDR3 is TGTGCCAGCAGCCACTCAGTCGAAAGCTCCTACGAGCAGTACTTC.

The V gene is TRBV19, the J gene TRBJ2-7, with 7 bases identical to TRBD1. Germline lookup yields CDR1 LNHDA and CDR2 SQIVND (reference sequence). This CDR3 is 13 amino acids long. Germline trimming cut 3 bases from V and 3 bases from J; bases unmatched to any gene: 2. The chain's CDR3 is CASSIQGVYEQYF. CDR3 sequence (DNA): TGTGCCAGTAGTATCCAGGGGGTCTACGAGCAGTACTTC.

V is TRBV10-3 and J is TRBJ2-3; TRBD2 agrees at 8 bases. The CDR3 spans 15 residues. Losses at the gene ends were 8 bases for V and 4 bases for J; bases not matched to a gene: 11. The germline V gene has CDR1 ENHRY and CDR2 SYGVKD. The CDR3 reads CAISARAGEADTQYF. Written as DNA, the CDR3 is TGTGCCATCTCCGCCCGAGCGGGGGAGGCAGATACGCAGTATTTT.

The rearrangement uses TRBV9 and TRBJ2-7; D remains unclear. The CDR3 length is 11 residues. Trimming cost V 3 bases and J 5 bases, with 6 bases left between them. Germline values: CDR1 SGDLS, CDR2 YYNGEE. The CDR3 loop is CASSAGDEQYF. Here the CDR3 DNA reads TGTGCCAGCAGCGCAGGCGACGAGCAGTACTTC.

The chain joins TRBV11-3 to TRBJ1-5, with TRBD1 identical over 8 bases. Germline-derived CDR1 and CDR2 are SGHNT and YENEEA. Trimming took 4 bases from V and 0 from J; bases not matched to a gene: 14. The CDR3 loop spans 19 amino acids. The CDR3 coding sequence is TGTGCCAGCAGCTCGTGGACAGGGTCCCGAAAAATTAGCAATCAGCCCCAGCATTTT. Its protein is CASSSWTGSRKISNQPQHF. Full variable domain (outside the CDR3, taken from reference TRBV11-3 and TRBJ1-5): EAGVVQSPRYKIIEKKQPVAFWCNPISGHNTLYWYLQNLGQGPELLIRYENEEAVDDSQLPKDRFSAERLKGVDSTLKIQPAELGDSAVYLCASSSWTGSRKISNQPQHFGDGTRLSIL.

The CDR3 loop reads CAGRTSGEDEQFF. CDR3 in DNA: TGTGCCGGAAGGACTAGCGGGGAGGATGAGCAGTTCTTC. The chain joins TRBV6-1 to TRBJ2-1, with 12 positions matching TRBD2. Germline CDR1 reads MNHNS; CDR2 reads SASEGT. Trimming took 11 bases from V and 8 from J; bases not matched to a gene: 7. The CDR3 is 13 amino acids.

The V call is TRBV3-1 (or the pseudogene TRBV3-2), the J call TRBJ2-7, with D maybe TRBD1 (5 bases). Germline lookup yields CDR1 LGHDT and CDR2 YNNKEL (reference sequence). Trimming stripped 1 base from V and 3 bases from J, with 13 bases between. CDR3 length: 15 residues. The CDR3 loop is CASSQGPGYHYEQYF. For the CDR3, the DNA is TGTGCCAGCAGCCAAGGGCCAGGGTACCACTACGAGCAGTACTTC.

This rearrangement joins TRBV19 to TRBJ2-7; the D is unclear. In germline, CDR1 is LNHDA, CDR2 SQIVND (reference sequence). V was cut by 1 base and J by 1 base, with 11 bases left in between. This CDR3 has 15 residues. CDR3 nucleotide sequence: TGTGCCAGTAGTATAGTGGCAGGCCAATCCTACGAGCAGTACTTC. This translates into CASSIVAGQSYEQYF.

The V call is TRBV24-1, the J call TRBJ1-2, with D perhaps TRBD1 (5 bases). The germline V and J ends were trimmed by 3 bases and 8 bases, with 12 bases remaining between them. Germline V lookup: CDR1 KGHDR, CDR2 SFDVKD. The CDR3 runs 13 residues. CDR3 sequence reads: CATSDRGNMGYTF. The CDR3 coding sequence is TGTGCCACCAGTGATCGGGGGAATATGGGCTACACCTTC.

The chain couples TRBV7-6 to TRBJ2-2; 8 bases map to TRBD2. CDR3 size: 15 residues. After removal of 1 base from V and 4 bases from J, the junction contained 2 bases not matched to a gene. Germline V gene lookup returns CDR1 SGHVS and CDR2 FNYEAQ. For the CDR3, the DNA is TGTGCCAGCAGCTTAGTGGGACTAGGCACCGGGGAGCTGTTTTTT. Its translation is CASSLVGLGTGELFF.